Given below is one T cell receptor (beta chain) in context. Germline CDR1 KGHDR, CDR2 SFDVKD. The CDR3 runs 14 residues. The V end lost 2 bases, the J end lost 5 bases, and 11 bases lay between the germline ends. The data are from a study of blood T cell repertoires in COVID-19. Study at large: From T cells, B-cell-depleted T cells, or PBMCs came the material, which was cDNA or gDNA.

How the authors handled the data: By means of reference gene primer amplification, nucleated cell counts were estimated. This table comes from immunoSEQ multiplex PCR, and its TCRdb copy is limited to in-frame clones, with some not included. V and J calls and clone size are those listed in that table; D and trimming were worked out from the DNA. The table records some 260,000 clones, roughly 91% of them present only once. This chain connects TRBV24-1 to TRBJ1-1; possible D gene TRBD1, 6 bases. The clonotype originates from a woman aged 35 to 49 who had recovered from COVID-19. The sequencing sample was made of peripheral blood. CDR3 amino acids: CATSDSGRGTEAFF. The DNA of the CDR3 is TGTGCCACCAGTGATTCCGGGAGGGGGACTGAAGCTTTCTTT.